This T cell receptor beta chain is drawn from a study of blood T cell repertoires in COVID-19. Unmatched junction bases numbered 5, after V lost 6 bases and J lost 6 bases. Germline lookup yields CDR1 SNHLY and CDR2 FYNNEI. This CDR3 region has 12 residues. Assay used: immunoSEQ multiplex PCR; TCRdb lists only in-frame clones, some missing. This sample yields approximately 120,000 clones, of which more than 85% are seen a single time; around 2% belongs to the top ten. The receptor's source is a man aged 45 to 65 with COVID-19, enrolled during active disease. This chain joins TRBV2 and TRBJ2-7; 7 bases map to TRBD1. The sample consisted of peripheral blood. CDR3 loop: CASSAQGSEQYV. The CDR3 nucleotides read TGTGCCAGCAGCGCACAGGGGTCCGAGCAGTACGTC.